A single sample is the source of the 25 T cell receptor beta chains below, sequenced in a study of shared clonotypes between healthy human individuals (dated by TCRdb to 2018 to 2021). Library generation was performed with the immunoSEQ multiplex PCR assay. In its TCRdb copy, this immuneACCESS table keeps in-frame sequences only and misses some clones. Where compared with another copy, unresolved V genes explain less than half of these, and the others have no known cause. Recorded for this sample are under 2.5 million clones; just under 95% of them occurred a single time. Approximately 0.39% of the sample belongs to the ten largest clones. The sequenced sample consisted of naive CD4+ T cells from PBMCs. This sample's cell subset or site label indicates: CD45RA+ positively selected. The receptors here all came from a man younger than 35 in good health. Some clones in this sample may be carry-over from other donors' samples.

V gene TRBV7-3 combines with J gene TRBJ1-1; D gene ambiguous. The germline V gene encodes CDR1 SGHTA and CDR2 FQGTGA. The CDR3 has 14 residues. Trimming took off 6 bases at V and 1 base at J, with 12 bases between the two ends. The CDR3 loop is CASRLRPTNTEAFF. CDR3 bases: TGTGCCAGCAGACTTAGGCCAACGAACACTGAAGCTTTCTTT.

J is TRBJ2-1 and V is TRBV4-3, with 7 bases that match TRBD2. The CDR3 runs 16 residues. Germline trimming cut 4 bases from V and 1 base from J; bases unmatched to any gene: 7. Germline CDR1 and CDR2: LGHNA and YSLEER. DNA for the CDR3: TGCGCCAGCAGCCCTCCCGCGGGAGCATCCTACAATGAGCAGTTCTTC. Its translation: CASSPPAGASYNEQFF.

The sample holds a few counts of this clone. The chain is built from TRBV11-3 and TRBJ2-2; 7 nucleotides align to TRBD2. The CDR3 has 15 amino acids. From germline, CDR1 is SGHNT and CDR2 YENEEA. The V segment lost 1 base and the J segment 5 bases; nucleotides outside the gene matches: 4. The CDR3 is CASSLGGRLTGELFF. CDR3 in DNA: TGTGCCAGCAGCTTAGGCGGGAGACTAACCGGGGAGCTGTTTTTT.

CDR3 in DNA: TGTGCCAGCAGTGCGAGAGGGACTAGCGGGAGAGGTGCAGATACGCAGTATTTT. It specifies CASSARGTSGRGADTQYF. The chain recombines TRBV9 with TRBJ2-3, with 14 bases lining up with TRBD2. This CDR3 is 18 amino acids long. The germline gives CDR1 SGDLS, CDR2 YYNGEE. V shed 5 bases and J 4 bases; nucleotides not matched to a gene: 12.

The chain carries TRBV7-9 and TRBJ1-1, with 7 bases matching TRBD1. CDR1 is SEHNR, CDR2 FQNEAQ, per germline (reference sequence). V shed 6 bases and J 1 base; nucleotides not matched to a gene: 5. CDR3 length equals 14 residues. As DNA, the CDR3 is TGTGCCAGCAGTTTACAGGGGAAGAACACTGAAGCTTTCTTT. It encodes CASSLQGKNTEAFF.

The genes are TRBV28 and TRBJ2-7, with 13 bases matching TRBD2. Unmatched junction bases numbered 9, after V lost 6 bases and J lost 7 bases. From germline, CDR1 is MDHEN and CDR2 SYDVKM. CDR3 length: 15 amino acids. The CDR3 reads CASSGGLAGVREQYF. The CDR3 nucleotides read TGTGCCAGCAGCGGAGGACTAGCGGGAGTGAGGGAGCAGTACTTC.

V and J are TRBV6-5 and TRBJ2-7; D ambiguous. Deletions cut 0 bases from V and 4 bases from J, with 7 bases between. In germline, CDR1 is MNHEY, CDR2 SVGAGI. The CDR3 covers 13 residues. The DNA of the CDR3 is TGTGCCAGCAGTTACTCGACACAGTACGAGCAGTACTTC. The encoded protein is CASSYSTQYEQYF.

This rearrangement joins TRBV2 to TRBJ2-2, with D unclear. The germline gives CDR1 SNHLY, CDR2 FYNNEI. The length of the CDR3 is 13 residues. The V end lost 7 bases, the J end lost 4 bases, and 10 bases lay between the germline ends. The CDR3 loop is CASTPEATGELFF. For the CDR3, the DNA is TGTGCCAGCACACCAGAGGCCACCGGGGAGCTGTTTTTT.

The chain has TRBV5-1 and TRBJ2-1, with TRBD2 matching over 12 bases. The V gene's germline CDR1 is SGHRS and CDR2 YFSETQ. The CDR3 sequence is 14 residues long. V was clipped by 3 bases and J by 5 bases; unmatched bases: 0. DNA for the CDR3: TGCGCCAGCAGCTGGACTAGCGGGAACAATGAGCAGTTCTTC. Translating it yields CASSWTSGNNEQFF. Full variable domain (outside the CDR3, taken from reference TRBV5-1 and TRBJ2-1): KAGVTQTPRYLIKTRGQQVTLSCSPISGHRSVSWYQQTPGQGLQFLFEYFSETQRNKGNFPGRFSGRQFSNSRSEMNVSTLELGDSALYLCASSWTSGNNEQFFGPGTRLTVL.

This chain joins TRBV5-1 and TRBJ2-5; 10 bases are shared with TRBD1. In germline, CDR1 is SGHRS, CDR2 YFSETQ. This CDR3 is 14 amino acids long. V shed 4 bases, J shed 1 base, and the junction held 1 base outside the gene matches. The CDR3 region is CASSGTGAQETQYF. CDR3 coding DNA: TGCGCCAGCAGCGGGACAGGGGCCCAAGAGACCCAGTACTTC. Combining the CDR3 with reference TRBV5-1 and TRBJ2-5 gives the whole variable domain KAGVTQTPRYLIKTRGQQVTLSCSPISGHRSVSWYQQTPGQGLQFLFEYFSETQRNKGNFPGRFSGRQFSNSRSEMNVSTLELGDSALYLCASSGTGAQETQYFGPGTRLLVL.

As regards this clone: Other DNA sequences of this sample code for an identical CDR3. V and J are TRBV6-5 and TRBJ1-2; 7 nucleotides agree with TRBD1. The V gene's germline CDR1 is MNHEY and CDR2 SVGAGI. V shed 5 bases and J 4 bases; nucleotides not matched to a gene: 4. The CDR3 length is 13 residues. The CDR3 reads CASSPGQAYGYTF. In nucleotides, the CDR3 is TGTGCCAGCAGTCCCGGACAGGCCTATGGCTACACCTTC.

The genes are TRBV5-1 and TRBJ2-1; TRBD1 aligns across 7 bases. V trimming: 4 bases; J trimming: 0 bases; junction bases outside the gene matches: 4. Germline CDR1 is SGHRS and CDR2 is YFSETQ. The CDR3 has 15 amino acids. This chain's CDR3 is CASSAGGASYNEQFF. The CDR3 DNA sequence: TGCGCCAGCAGCGCAGGGGGAGCCTCCTACAATGAGCAGTTCTTC.

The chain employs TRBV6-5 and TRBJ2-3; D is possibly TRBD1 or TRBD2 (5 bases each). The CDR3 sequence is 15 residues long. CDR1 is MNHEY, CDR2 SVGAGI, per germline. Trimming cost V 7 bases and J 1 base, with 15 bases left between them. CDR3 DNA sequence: TGTGCCAGCACTCGGGACGCTAAAGGCACAGATACGCAGTATTTT. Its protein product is CASTRDAKGTDTQYF.

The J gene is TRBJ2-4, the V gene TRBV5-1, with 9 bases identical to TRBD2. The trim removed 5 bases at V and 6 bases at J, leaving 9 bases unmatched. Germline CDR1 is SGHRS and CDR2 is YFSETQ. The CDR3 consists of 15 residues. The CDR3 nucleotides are TGCGCCAGCAGGGAAGCGGGAGGCGGCAGAAACATTCAGTACTTC. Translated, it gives CASREAGGGRNIQYF.

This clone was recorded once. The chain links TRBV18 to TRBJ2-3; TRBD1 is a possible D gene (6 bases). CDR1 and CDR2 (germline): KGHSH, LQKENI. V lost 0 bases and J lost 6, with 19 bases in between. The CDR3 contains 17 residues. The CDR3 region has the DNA TGTGCCAGCTCACCACCGTCCAGGGGCCACCGAGGGGATACGCAGTATTTT. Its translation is CASSPPSRGHRGDTQYF.

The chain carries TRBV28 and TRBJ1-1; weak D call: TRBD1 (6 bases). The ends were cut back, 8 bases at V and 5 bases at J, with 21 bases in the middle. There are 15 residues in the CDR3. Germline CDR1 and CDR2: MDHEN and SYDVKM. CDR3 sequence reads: CASLTLPGQGTEAFF. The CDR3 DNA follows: TGTGCCAGCCTCACCCTACCGGGACAAGGGACTGAAGCTTTCTTT.

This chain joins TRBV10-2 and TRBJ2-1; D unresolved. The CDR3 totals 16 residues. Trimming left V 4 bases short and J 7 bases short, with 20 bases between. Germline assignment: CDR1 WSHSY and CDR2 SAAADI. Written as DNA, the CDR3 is TGCGCCAGCAGTGGGAGATTAGCCCAACTGAAGAATGAGCAGTTCTTC. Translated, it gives CASSGRLAQLKNEQFF.

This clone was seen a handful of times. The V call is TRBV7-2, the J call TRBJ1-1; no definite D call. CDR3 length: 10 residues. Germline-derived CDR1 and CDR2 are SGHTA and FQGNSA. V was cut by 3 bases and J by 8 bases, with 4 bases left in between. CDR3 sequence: CASSFREAFF. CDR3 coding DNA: TGTGCCAGCAGCTTCCGGGAAGCTTTCTTT. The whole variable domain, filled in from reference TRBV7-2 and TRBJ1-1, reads GAGVSQSPSNKVTEKGKDVELRCDPISGHTALYWYRQSLGQGLEFLIYFQGNSAPDKSGLPSDRFSAERTGGSVSTLTIQRTQQEDSAVYLCASSFREAFFGQGTRLTVV.

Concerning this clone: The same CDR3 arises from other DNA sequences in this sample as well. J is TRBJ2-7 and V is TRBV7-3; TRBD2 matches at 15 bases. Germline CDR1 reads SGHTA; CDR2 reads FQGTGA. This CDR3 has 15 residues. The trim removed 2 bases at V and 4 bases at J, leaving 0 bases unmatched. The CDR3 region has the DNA TGTGCCAGCAGCTTAGGGACTAGCGGGAGGTACGAGCAGTACTTC. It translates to CASSLGTSGRYEQYF.

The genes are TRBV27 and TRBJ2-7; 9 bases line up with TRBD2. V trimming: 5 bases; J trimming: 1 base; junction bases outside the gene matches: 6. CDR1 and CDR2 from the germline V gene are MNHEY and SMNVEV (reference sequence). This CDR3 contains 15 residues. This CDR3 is CASSKLAGASYEQYF. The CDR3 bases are TGTGCCAGCAGTAAATTAGCGGGGGCGTCCTACGAGCAGTACTTC.

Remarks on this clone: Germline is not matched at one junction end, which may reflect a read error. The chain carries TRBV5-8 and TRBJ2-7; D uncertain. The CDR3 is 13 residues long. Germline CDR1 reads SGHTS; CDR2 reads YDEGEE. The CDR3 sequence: CASSLLGSSEQYF. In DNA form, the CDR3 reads TGTGCCAGCAGCTTGCTGGGCTCCTCCGAGCAGTACTTC.

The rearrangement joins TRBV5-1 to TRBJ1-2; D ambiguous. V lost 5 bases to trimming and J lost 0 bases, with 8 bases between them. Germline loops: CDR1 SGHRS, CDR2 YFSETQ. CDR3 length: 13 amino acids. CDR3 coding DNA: TGCGCCAGCAGGCCCGGGCCTAACTATGGCTACACCTTC. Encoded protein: CASRPGPNYGYTF.

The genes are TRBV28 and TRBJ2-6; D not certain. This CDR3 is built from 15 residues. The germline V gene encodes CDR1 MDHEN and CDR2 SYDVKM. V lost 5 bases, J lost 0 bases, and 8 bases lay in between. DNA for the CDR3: TGTGCCAGCAGTCCTTACGGCTCTGGGGCCAACGTCCTGACTTTC. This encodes CASSPYGSGANVLTF.

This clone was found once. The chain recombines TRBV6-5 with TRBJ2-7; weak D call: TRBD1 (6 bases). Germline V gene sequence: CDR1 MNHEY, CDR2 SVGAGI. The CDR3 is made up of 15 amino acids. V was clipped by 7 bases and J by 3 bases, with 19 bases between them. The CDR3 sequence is CASMRQAGGYYEQYF. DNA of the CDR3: TGTGCCAGCATGCGACAGGCAGGCGGGTACTACGAGCAGTACTTC.

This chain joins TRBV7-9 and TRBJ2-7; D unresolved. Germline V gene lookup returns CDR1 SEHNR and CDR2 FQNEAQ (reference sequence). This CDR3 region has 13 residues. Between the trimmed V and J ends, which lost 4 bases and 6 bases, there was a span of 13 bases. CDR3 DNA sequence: TGTGCCAGCAGCTCTTTCGGGTCTGGCGAGCAGTACTTC. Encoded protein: CASSSFGSGEQYF.